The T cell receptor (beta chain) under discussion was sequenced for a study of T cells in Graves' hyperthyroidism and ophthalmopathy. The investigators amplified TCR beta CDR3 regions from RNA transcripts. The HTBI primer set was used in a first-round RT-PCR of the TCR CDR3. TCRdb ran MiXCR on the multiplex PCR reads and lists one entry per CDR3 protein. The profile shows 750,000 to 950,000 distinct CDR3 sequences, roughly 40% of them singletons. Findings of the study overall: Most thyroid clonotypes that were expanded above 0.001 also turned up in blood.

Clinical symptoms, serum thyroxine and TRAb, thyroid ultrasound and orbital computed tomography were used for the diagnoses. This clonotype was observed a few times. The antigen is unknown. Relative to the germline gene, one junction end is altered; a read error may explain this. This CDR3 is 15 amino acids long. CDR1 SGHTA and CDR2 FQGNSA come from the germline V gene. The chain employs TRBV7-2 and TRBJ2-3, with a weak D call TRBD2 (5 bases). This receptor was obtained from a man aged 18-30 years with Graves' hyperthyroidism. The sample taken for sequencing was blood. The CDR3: CASSQEGQSTDTQYF. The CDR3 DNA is TGCGCCAGCAGCCAAGAGGGCCAGAGCACAGATACGCAGTATTTT.